These 4 T cell receptor beta chains share one sample of origin, sequenced in a study of T-cell memory formation after mild COVID-19. A single record per CDR3 protein comes from TCRdb applying MiXCR to the 5' RACE reads. This table holds 380,000 or so distinct CDR3 sequences, around 15% found once. Sequenced: PBMCs or a T cell subset sorted from them (not recorded which). Every receptor here comes from a man aged 18-30 years who had mild COVID-19 (a few samples of this study predate the infection). Cell type and time point are not known.

This clonotype has ten or more counts. J is TRBJ2-5 and V is TRBV6-2 or TRBV6-3; 11 positions match TRBD2. Germline trimming cut 0 bases from V and 4 bases from J; bases unmatched to any gene: 4. This CDR3 region has 16 residues. CDR1 is MNHEY, CDR2 SVGEGT, per germline. CDR3 sequence: CASSYSTSGDLETQYF. The CDR3, as DNA: TGTGCCAGCAGTTACTCGACTAGCGGGGATCTAGAGACCCAGTACTTC.

V usage is TRBV7-9 and J usage is TRBJ1-2, with D maybe TRBD1 (5 bases). The CDR3 extends over 13 amino acids. Trimming left V 7 bases short and J 6 bases short, with 15 bases between. The germline V gene encodes CDR1 SEHNR and CDR2 FQNEAQ (reference sequence). DNA for the CDR3: TGTGCCAGCACCCCTGGGGGGACGAATGGCTACACCTTC. Translating gives CASTPGGTNGYTF.

This clonotype has ten or more counts. The rearrangement uses TRBV7-2 and TRBJ2-3; the match to TRBD1 covers 10 bases. Looked up from germline, CDR1 is SGHTA and CDR2 is FQGNSA. CDR3 size: 15 residues. Trimming at V came to 3 bases and at J to 6 bases, leaving 6 bases not matched to a gene. CDR3 coding DNA: TGTGCCAGCAGCTTTACCGGGACAGGGGTGGATACGCAGTATTTT. Translating gives CASSFTGTGVDTQYF.

This clonotype was recorded at least ten times. The V call is TRBV5-1, the J call TRBJ1-1; D is perhaps TRBD1 (5 bases). This CDR3 has 12 residues. Germline V gene lookup returns CDR1 SGHRS and CDR2 YFSETQ. Trimming left V 4 bases short and J 1 base short, with 5 bases between. The CDR3 nucleotides are TGCGCCAGCAGCGGGGGGAACACTGAAGCTTTCTTT. This gives the protein CASSGGNTEAFF.